The 31 T cell receptor beta chains below come from one sample, sequenced in a study of control samples from healthy donors and cancer patients. Assay used: immunoSEQ multiplex PCR; TCRdb lists only in-frame clones, some missing. The sample lists 170,000 or so clones, just under 95% occurring once. Sequencing was performed on blood. Every receptor here comes from a man between 18 and 29 years old in good health.

The chain is built from TRBV2 and TRBJ2-3; D might be TRBD2 (7 bases). Germline values: CDR1 SNHLY, CDR2 FYNNEI. V was pared by 4 bases and J by 0 bases, with 14 bases between. CDR3 length: 16 residues. CDR3 sequence: CASSAGGGLSTDTQYF. The CDR3, as DNA: TGTGCCAGCAGTGCCGGCGGGGGCCTAAGCACAGATACGCAGTATTTT.

This clone was seen only once. This chain uses TRBV7-3 with TRBJ2-1; 11 nucleotides line up with TRBD2. J lost 8 bases, V lost 2 bases, and 5 bases had no gene match. This CDR3 spans 15 amino acids. Germline V CDR1 and CDR2: SGHTA, FQGTGA. CDR3 sequence: CASSLLAGGRDEQFF. The CDR3 bases are TGTGCCAGCAGCTTACTAGCGGGGGGCCGCGATGAGCAGTTCTTC. Complete variable domain (other parts from reference TRBV7-3 and TRBJ2-1): GAGVSQTPSNKVTEKGKYVELRCDPISGHTALYWYRQSLGQGPEFLIYFQGTGAADDSGLPNDRFFAVRPEGSVSTLKIQRTERGDSAVYLCASSLLAGGRDEQFFGPGTRLTVL.

The chain joins TRBV7-2 to TRBJ2-7; D call uncertain. This CDR3 has 14 residues. Germline CDR1 and CDR2: SGHTA and FQGNSA. The V and J ends lost 6 bases and 4 bases respectively, with 16 bases between them. The CDR3, as DNA: TGTGCCAGCAGTCTCGGGCCCTATCCGTACGAGCAGTACTTC. This sequence encodes CASSLGPYPYEQYF.

The chain couples TRBV28 to TRBJ1-1, with unresolved D. Trimming stripped 3 bases from V and 0 bases from J, with 11 bases between. Germline V gene lookup returns CDR1 MDHEN and CDR2 SYDVKM. This CDR3 contains 15 residues. The CDR3 here is CASSFSSKMNTEAFF. The DNA for the CDR3 is TGTGCCAGCAGTTTTAGTAGCAAGATGAACACTGAAGCTTTCTTT.

The V call is TRBV18, the J call TRBJ1-4; D call uncertain. Germline V gene data show CDR1 as KGHSH and CDR2 as LQKENI. CDR3 size: 14 residues. V was clipped by 5 bases and J by 0 bases, with 7 bases between them. This CDR3 reads CASSSLATNEKLFF. CDR3 nucleotides: TGTGCCAGCTCATCCCTAGCAACTAATGAAAAACTGTTTTTT.

The chain combines TRBV2 with TRBJ1-1; 10 nucleotides agree with TRBD1. The CDR3 loop spans 13 amino acids. V lost 4 bases, J lost 6 bases, and 2 bases stayed unmatched. The germline V gene has CDR1 SNHLY and CDR2 FYNNEI. The CDR3 DNA is TGTGCCAGCAGTGCTGGACAGGGGGCTGAAGCTTTCTTT. It yields the protein CASSAGQGAEAFF.

This chain links TRBV3-1 (or the pseudogene TRBV3-2) with TRBJ2-1; D is uncertain. CDR1 and CDR2 from the germline V gene are LGHDT and YNNKEL (reference sequence). The CDR3 length is 14 residues. The germline V and J ends were trimmed by 0 bases and 8 bases, with 11 bases remaining between them. The CDR3 nucleotides are TGTGCCAGCAGCCAAGATGTCTTCCGGTATGAGCAGTTCTTC. Translating it yields CASSQDVFRYEQFF.

The rearrangement uses TRBV11-2 and TRBJ1-2; 8 bases align to TRBD1. Germline V gene sequence: CDR1 SGHAT, CDR2 FQNNGV. V lost 5 bases, J lost 2 bases, and 4 bases stayed unmatched. The CDR3 has 14 residues. The CDR3 sequence: CASSEGQGNYGYTF. The CDR3 DNA reads as TGTGCCAGCAGCGAAGGACAGGGCAACTATGGCTACACCTTC.

This chain connects TRBV7-9 to TRBJ2-6; 9 bases agree with TRBD1. The CDR3 extends over 18 amino acids. V shed 4 bases and J 3 bases; nucleotides not matched to a gene: 10. Germline CDR1 and CDR2: SEHNR and FQNEAQ (reference sequence). CDR3 DNA sequence: TGTGCCAGCAGCTCCGCCGGGACAGGGTCCTTTGGGGCCAACGTCCTGACTTTC. It encodes CASSSAGTGSFGANVLTF.

This rearrangement joins TRBV3-1 (or the pseudogene TRBV3-2) to TRBJ2-3, with 9 bases matching TRBD2. This CDR3 contains 15 residues. The junction had 8 bases not matched to a gene; V was cut back by 5 bases and J by 5 bases. Germline V gives CDR1 LGHDT, CDR2 YNNKEL (reference sequence). CDR3 region: CASSAGLAFGDTQYF. The CDR3, as DNA: TGTGCCAGCAGCGCGGGACTAGCATTTGGAGATACGCAGTATTTT.

V and J are TRBV6-5 and TRBJ2-3; D tentatively reads TRBD1 or TRBD2 (5 bases each). Germline V gene sequence: CDR1 MNHEY, CDR2 SVGAGI. The CDR3 totals 15 residues. Trimming cost V 6 bases and J 0 bases, with 13 bases left between them. The CDR3 region is CASSPGQRSTDTQYF. As DNA, the CDR3 is TGTGCCAGCAGCCCGGGGCAGAGAAGCACAGATACGCAGTATTTT.

The chain recombines TRBV2 with TRBJ1-2; D unclear. The length of the CDR3 is 15 residues. V gave up 4 bases and J gave up 4 bases, with 16 bases separating them. Germline CDR1 reads SNHLY; CDR2 reads FYNNEI. CDR3 in amino acids: CASSVDAYEAYGYTF. In DNA, the CDR3 is TGTGCCAGCAGTGTGGATGCTTATGAGGCCTATGGCTACACCTTC.

This chain uses TRBV19 with TRBJ2-7, with D hard to call. Trimming removed 1 base from V and 6 bases from J, with 10 bases in between. Germline V gene sequence: CDR1 LNHDA, CDR2 SQIVND (reference sequence). CDR3 length equals 13 residues. The CDR3 here is CASSIAPGVEQYF. The CDR3 DNA is TGTGCCAGTAGTATAGCGCCCGGTGTCGAGCAGTACTTC. Drawing the rest from reference TRBV19 and TRBJ2-7, the complete variable domain is DGGITQSPKYLFRKEGQNVTLSCEQNLNHDAMYWYRQDPGQGLRLIYYSQIVNDFQKGDIAEGYSVSREKKESFPLTVTSAQKNPTAFYLCASSIAPGVEQYFGPGTRLTVT.

V usage is TRBV7-8 and J usage is TRBJ1-1; D call uncertain. CDR3 length equals 13 residues. V lost 5 bases and J 2 bases, leaving 9 bases between the germline ends. CDR1 is SGHVS, CDR2 FQNEAQ, per germline. CDR3 loop: CASSAQINTEAFF. The CDR3 DNA is TGTGCCAGCAGCGCCCAGATAAACACTGAAGCTTTCTTT.

This chain links TRBV18 with TRBJ2-2, with D maybe TRBD1 (5 bases). V was trimmed by 1 base and J by 9 bases, leaving 12 bases between them. The CDR3 spans 14 residues. Germline CDR1 reads KGHSH; CDR2 reads LQKENI. The CDR3 is CASSPQGVSRELFF. DNA for the CDR3: TGTGCCAGCTCACCACAAGGGGTATCACGGGAGCTGTTTTTT.

The chain combines TRBV2 with TRBJ1-1, with 9 bases aligning to TRBD1. Germline V gene data show CDR1 as SNHLY and CDR2 as FYNNEI. V was pared by 7 bases and J by 1 base, with 4 bases of the junction left unmatched. CDR3 size: 14 residues. CDR3 nucleotide sequence: TGTGCCAGCAAAGGGGACAGGGCGAACACTGAAGCTTTCTTT. It yields the protein CASKGDRANTEAFF.

This chain connects TRBV2 to TRBJ2-1; 9 nucleotides agree with TRBD1. V lost 5 bases to trimming and J lost 8 bases; unmatched junction nucleotides: 13. CDR3 length: 16 residues. Germline values: CDR1 SNHLY, CDR2 FYNNEI. The CDR3 DNA follows: TGTGCCAGCAGTATACAGCCGGGACAGGGTTTTTATGAGCAGTTCTTC. The encoded protein is CASSIQPGQGFYEQFF.

V is TRBV6-1 and J is TRBJ2-7; D perhaps matches TRBD1 (5 bases). CDR3 length equals 13 residues. Germline CDR1 and CDR2: MNHNS and SASEGT. Trimming removed 2 bases from V and 2 bases from J, with 7 bases in between. CDR3 nucleotides: TGTGCCAGCAGTGAAACGGACACCTACGAGCAGTACTTC. Its translation is CASSETDTYEQYF.

About this clone: At one end the junction does not follow the germline gene, possibly because of a read error. V gene TRBV19 combines with J gene TRBJ2-5; D gene unclear. This CDR3 is 12 amino acids long. In germline, CDR1 is LNHDA, CDR2 SQIVND (reference sequence). The CDR3 nucleotides are TGTGCCAGTAGTATTCCCCAAGGGACCCAGTACTTC. As protein: CASSIPQGTQYF. The whole variable domain, remainder taken from reference TRBV19 and TRBJ2-5, is DGGITQSPKYLFRKEGQNVTLSCEQNLNHDAMYWYRQDPGQGLRLIYYSQIVNDFQKGDIAEGYSVSREKKESFPLTVTSAQKNPTAFYLCASSIPQGTQYFGPGTRLLVL.

The V gene is TRBV28, the J gene TRBJ1-1; no firm D call. The V gene lost 0 bases and the J gene lost 3 bases, with 11 bases spanning the gap. The CDR3 sequence is 15 residues long. CDR1 is MDHEN and CDR2 is SYDVKM in the germline V gene. CDR3 bases: TGTGCCAGCAGTTTATGGGTGCGGTGGGACACTGAAGCTTTCTTT. Its translation is CASSLWVRWDTEAFF.

This clone was recorded only once. The chain employs TRBV7-2 and TRBJ2-7, with TRBD2 as a possible D gene (5 bases). CDR1 is SGHTA, CDR2 FQGNSA, per germline. V lost 2 bases and J 5 bases, leaving 13 bases between the germline ends. This CDR3 has 14 residues. CDR3 in amino acids: CASSLWAGPNEQYF. As DNA, the CDR3 is TGTGCCAGCAGCTTATGGGCGGGTCCTAACGAGCAGTACTTC. The variable domain in full, completed from reference TRBV7-2 and TRBJ2-7, reads GAGVSQSPSNKVTEKGKDVELRCDPISGHTALYWYRQSLGQGLEFLIYFQGNSAPDKSGLPSDRFSAERTGGSVSTLTIQRTQQEDSAVYLCASSLWAGPNEQYFGPGTRLTVT.

This chain uses TRBV5-4 with TRBJ2-5, with a possible D match to TRBD2 (6 bases). The CDR3 covers 14 residues. Germline V gives CDR1 SGHNT, CDR2 YYREEE (reference sequence). V lost 0 bases to trimming and J lost 5 bases, with 11 bases between them. The CDR3 DNA reads as TGTGCCAGCAGCTTGGGAGGACTACTTGAGACCCAGTACTTC. Translated: CASSLGGLLETQYF.

The J gene is TRBJ1-6, the V gene TRBV7-8; D is uncertain. The CDR3 sequence is 14 residues long. Trimming pared 0 bases from V and 8 bases from J, leaving 8 bases between. The germline CDR1 and CDR2 sequences are SGHVS and FQNEAQ. CDR3 protein: CASSLAFRDSPLHF. CDR3 bases: TGTGCCAGCAGCTTAGCGTTTAGGGATTCACCCCTCCACTTT.

J is TRBJ2-7 and V is TRBV2; TRBD1 matches 10 bases. The CDR3 spans 14 residues. Germline CDR1 and CDR2: SNHLY and FYNNEI. The J segment lost 4 bases and the V segment lost 10 bases, leaving 10 bases of the junction unmatched. The CDR3, as DNA: TGTGCCACGTATGACAGGGGGCCTACTTACGAGCAGTACTTC. It codes for CATYDRGPTYEQYF.

The chain carries TRBV18 and TRBJ2-5; D is possibly TRBD1 (6 bases). V was shortened by 8 bases and J by 2 bases, with 12 bases between the two germline ends. The CDR3 runs to 13 residues. Per germline, CDR1 KGHSH and CDR2 LQKENI. The DNA for the CDR3 is TGTGCCAGCACACAAGGACAGCAAGAGACCCAGTACTTC. It is translated as CASTQGQQETQYF.

J is TRBJ2-1 and V is TRBV27; TRBD1 matches at 9 bases. CDR3 length: 15 amino acids. In germline, CDR1 is MNHEY, CDR2 SMNVEV (reference sequence). Unmatched junction bases numbered 9, after V lost 6 bases and J lost 6 bases. The CDR3 nucleotides read TGTGCCAGCAGCACCGTTGGGACAGGGTCCAATGAGCAGTTCTTC. Amino acid sequence: CASSTVGTGSNEQFF.

CDR3: CASSGPGQQTGELFF. The CDR3 DNA is TGCGCCAGCAGTGGACCGGGACAGCAGACCGGGGAGCTGTTTTTT. This chain uses TRBV10-1 with TRBJ2-2; TRBD1 agrees at 7 bases. Germline V gene sequence: CDR1 WNHNN, CDR2 SYGVQD (reference sequence). V lost 4 bases, J lost 5 bases, and 7 bases stayed unmatched. The CDR3 has 15 residues.

The chain combines TRBV2 with TRBJ2-5, with D tentatively TRBD2 (6 bases). V was pared by 3 bases and J by 5 bases, with 13 bases between. Germline values: CDR1 SNHLY, CDR2 FYNNEI. The CDR3 sequence is 14 residues long. CDR3 loop: CASSEFRSGETQYF. The CDR3 nucleotides are TGTGCCAGCAGTGAGTTCCGCAGCGGGGAGACCCAGTACTTC.

This chain links TRBV7-9 with TRBJ1-5; D is undetermined. V was cut by 1 base and J by 4 bases, with 11 bases left in between. The CDR3 has 15 residues. Germline V lookup: CDR1 SEHNR, CDR2 FQNEAQ (reference sequence). CDR3 bases: TGTGCCAGCAGCTTAGAGGATGACCAAAATCAGCCCCAGCATTTT. Residues: CASSLEDDQNQPQHF.

This clone was counted a few times. The chain has TRBV24-1 and TRBJ2-5; the match to TRBD1 covers 7 bases. CDR1 and CDR2 from the germline V gene are KGHDR and SFDVKD. The trim removed 4 bases at V and 4 bases at J, leaving 8 bases unmatched. The CDR3 extends over 15 amino acids. The CDR3 region is CATSDYLSGGETQYF. DNA for the CDR3: TGTGCCACCAGTGACTATCTTTCAGGGGGAGAGACCCAGTACTTC.

The CDR3 nucleotides read TGTGCCAGTCGGGGGGTTGTCGACGAGCAGTACTTC. Protein: CASRGVVDEQYF. The chain uses TRBV19 and TRBJ2-7; 7 nucleotides match TRBD2. V was clipped by 8 bases and J by 5 bases; unmatched bases: 6. Per germline, CDR1 LNHDA and CDR2 SQIVND (reference sequence). There are 12 residues in the CDR3.